This T cell receptor beta chain was observed in a study of early T cells in non-severe SARS-CoV-2 infection. Looking at the study overall: RNA in bulk from unsorted whole blood was sequenced, and chains were unpaired. Study-wide results and limits: Database matching using VDJdb favored anti-spike CD8 responses, with private and CD4 specificities left missing.

With respect to this clonotype: Its target is not known.

Individual cDNA molecules carried attached unique molecular identifiers. Via MiXCR, TCRdb re-called the 5' RACE reads, giving one row per CDR3 protein. This table holds under 60,000 distinct CDR3 sequences, around 8% found once. Germline assignment: CDR1 SNHLY and CDR2 FYNNEI. This CDR3 contains 15 residues. Trimming took off 7 bases at V and 0 bases at J, with 13 bases between the two ends. Sequencing was done on a sample of whole blood. This TCR was recovered from an adult who was a healthcare worker with PCR-confirmed SARS-CoV-2 infection or an uninfected control (not recorded which). The chain employs TRBV2 and TRBJ1-3; perhaps TRBD1 as D (6 bases). The CDR3 spells CASTAGQLSGNTIYF. In nucleotides, the CDR3 is TGTGCCAGCACTGCTGGACAGCTCTCTGGAAACACCATATATTTT. The variable domain in full, completed from reference TRBV2 and TRBJ1-3, reads EPEVTQTPSHQVTQMGQEVILRCVPISNHLYFYWYRQILGQKVEFLVSFYNNEISEKSEIFDDQFSVERPDGSNFTLKIRSTKLEDSAMYFCASTAGQLSGNTIYFGEGSWLTVV.